This T cell receptor beta chain came from a study of cytomegalovirus exposure and HLA in healthy donors. The PCR was carried out with 60 Vbeta primers and 13 Jbeta primers. The method was immunoSEQ multiplex PCR; TCRdb's version includes in-frame clones alone and lacks a portion of them. The sample holds over 110,000 clones, roughly 73% seen once. V dropped 3 bases and J dropped 7 bases, with 10 bases sitting between them. Germline loops: CDR1 SEHNR, CDR2 FQNEAQ (reference sequence). CDR3 size: 12 residues. The V call is TRBV7-9, the J call TRBJ2-7; D is unresolved. The TCR comes from a woman aged 40 to 50 in good health and CMV-seronegative. Sample: PBMCs. The DNA of the CDR3 is TGTGCCAGCAGCTTCCTTCTCGGGGAGCAGTACGTC. Its protein is CASSFLLGEQYV.